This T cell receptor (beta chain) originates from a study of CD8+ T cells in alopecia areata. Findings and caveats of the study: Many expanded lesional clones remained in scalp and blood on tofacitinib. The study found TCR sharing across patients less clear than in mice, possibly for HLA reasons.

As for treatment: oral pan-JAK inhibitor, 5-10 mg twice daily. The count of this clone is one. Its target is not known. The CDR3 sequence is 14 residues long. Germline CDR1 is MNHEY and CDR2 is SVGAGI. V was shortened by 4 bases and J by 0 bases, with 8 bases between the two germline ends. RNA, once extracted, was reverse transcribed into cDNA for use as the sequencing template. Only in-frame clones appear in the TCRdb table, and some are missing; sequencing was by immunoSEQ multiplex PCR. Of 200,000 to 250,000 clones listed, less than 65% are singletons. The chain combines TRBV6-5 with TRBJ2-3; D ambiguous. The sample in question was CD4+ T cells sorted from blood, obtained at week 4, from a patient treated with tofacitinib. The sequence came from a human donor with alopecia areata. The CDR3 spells CASSLILSTDTQYF. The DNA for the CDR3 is TGTGCCAGCAGTTTGATCCTCAGCACAGATACGCAGTATTTT.